Listed below are T cell receptor beta chains from one sample, sequenced in a study of circulating and synovial CD4+ cells in juvenile arthritis. Data came from immunoSEQ multiplex PCR; TCRdb stores just in-frame clones and leaves some out. This sample has fewer than 40,000 clones, with around 95% found just once. The sample taken for sequencing was CD4+ T cells from blood. Receptor source: a human donor with juvenile idiopathic arthritis. CDR3s include the opening cysteine and the closing phenylalanine or tryptophan. The D gene is left open where the match is weak. Clone size is given for some rows only: seen once, a few or many times, or a class if the clone is expanded.

>once|NA|TRBV6-4|TRBJ2-1
CASSDSSVSASEQFF
TGTGCCAGCAGTGACTCGTCGGTTAGCGCGAGTGAGCAGTTCTTC
>NA|NA|TRBV14|TRBJ2-7
CASSQDWAVQYF
TGTGCCAGCAGCCAAGATTGGGCAGTGCAGTACTTC
>NA|NA|TRBV6-1|TRBJ2-1
CASSPRTDGVEQFF
TGTGCCAGCAGTCCCCGAACCGACGGGGTTGAGCAGTTCTTC
>NA|NA|TRBV4-1|TRBJ1-5
CASSLRTVNQPQHF
TGCGCCAGCAGCCTTAGGACAGTAAATCAGCCCCAGCATTTT
>NA|TRBD2|TRBV28|TRBJ2-1
CASSLSAWTSGNYNEQFF
TGTGCCAGCAGTTTATCAGCGTGGACTAGCGGGAACTACAATGAGCAGTTCTTC
>NA|NA|TRBV9|TRBJ1-5
CASSPGVGAANQPQHF
TGTGCCAGCAGCCCAGGGGTAGGCGCCGCTAATCAGCCCCAGCATTTT
>NA|NA|TRBV28|TRBJ2-1
CATLNRGLKNEQFF
TGTGCCACCCTTAATAGAGGGCTTAAGAATGAGCAGTTCTTC
>NA|NA|TRBV2|TRBJ2-3
CASSWGQPSTDTQYF
TGTGCCAGCAGCTGGGGGCAACCAAGCACAGATACGCAGTATTTT
>NA|TRBD1|TRBV7-3|TRBJ1-2
CASSPDGQGAGGYTF
TGTGCCAGCAGCCCAGACGGACAGGGGGCAGGGGGCTACACCTTC
>NA|TRBD1|TRBV10-3|TRBJ1-1
CAIRGTLRGRKNTEAFF
TGTGCCATCAGGGGTACCTTAAGGGGGCGGAAGAACACTGAAGCTTTCTTT
>NA|NA|TRBV6-1|TRBJ1-2
CASSEKWQGGGYTF
TGTGCCAGCAGTGAAAAGTGGCAGGGAGGTGGCTACACCTTC
>NA|NA|TRBV30|TRBJ2-7
CAWSSPRRSSYEQYF
TGTGCCTGGAGTAGCCCGCGGAGGAGCTCCTACGAGCAGTACTTC
>NA|NA|TRBV5-4|TRBJ1-2
CASSLEPTVFNYGYTF
TGTGCCAGCAGCTTGGAACCGACAGTCTTTAACTATGGCTACACCTTC
>NA|TRBD2|TRBV7-2|TRBJ2-7
CATARLAGPYEQYF
TGTGCCACCGCCCGACTAGCGGGCCCCTACGAGCAGTACTTC
>NA|TRBD2|TRBV5-1|TRBJ2-7
CASSLARTSGHSYEQYF
TGCGCCAGCAGCTTGGCGAGGACTAGCGGGCACTCCTACGAGCAGTACTTC
>NA|NA|TRBV19|TRBJ1-2
CASSNDGGNYGYTF
TGTGCCAGTAGTAATGACGGAGGGAACTATGGCTACACCTTC
>once|NA|TRBV10-3|TRBJ2-2
CAITASRGAANTGELFF
TGTGCCATCACCGCTTCCCGAGGCGCCGCGAACACCGGGGAGCTGTTTTTT
>NA|NA|TRBV29-1|TRBJ2-3
CSVEFGGSTDTQYF
TGCAGCGTTGAATTCGGGGGTAGCACAGATACGCAGTATTTT
>NA|NA|TRBV25-1|TRBJ1-6
CASSERMRDSPLHF
TGTGCCAGCAGCGAACGTATGCGGGATTCACCCCTCCACTTT
>NA|NA|TRBV5-1|TRBJ2-1
CASSLARSDNEQFF
TGCGCCAGCAGCTTGGCTAGGAGCGACAATGAGCAGTTCTTC
>NA|TRBD2|TRBV30|TRBJ2-5
CAWKGLARQETQYF
TGTGCCTGGAAGGGACTAGCGAGACAAGAGACCCAGTACTTC
>NA|TRBD1|TRBV11-2|TRBJ1-2
CASSSGQVYGYTF
TGTGCCAGCAGCTCGGGACAGGTCTATGGCTACACCTTC
>NA|TRBD1|TRBV18|TRBJ2-5
CASSSQGGQETQYF
TGTGCCAGCTCCTCACAGGGGGGCCAAGAGACCCAGTACTTC
>NA|TRBD1|TRBV6-6|TRBJ2-7
CASRTPGQRGEQYF
TGTGCCAGCAGGACTCCGGGACAGAGGGGGGAGCAGTACTTC
>NA|TRBD2|TRBV5-1|TRBJ2-5
CASSLEGGRRSREFQETQYF
TGCGCCAGCAGCTTGGAGGGCGGGAGGAGGAGTAGGGAGTTCCAAGAGACCCAGTACTTC
>NA|TRBD2|TRBV10-3|TRBJ2-2
CAIGGLAGVGITGELFF
TGTGCCATCGGCGGACTAGCGGGAGTCGGTATCACCGGGGAGCTGTTTTTT
>NA|NA|TRBV5-1|TRBJ1-5
CASSLGANQPQHF
TGCGCCAGCAGCTTGGGGGCCAATCAGCCCCAGCATTTT
>NA|NA|TRBV29-1|TRBJ2-1
CSVARGYNEQFF
TGCAGCGTTGCCCGGGGTTACAATGAGCAGTTCTTC
>NA|NA|TRBV6-1|TRBJ1-2
CASSKGREYGYTF
TGTGCCAGCAGTAAGGGGAGGGAATATGGCTACACCTTC
>few|NA|TRBV10-1|TRBJ1-3
CASSESAGTGNTIYF
TGCGCCAGCAGTGAGTCGGCGGGGACTGGAAACACCATATATTTT
>NA|TRBD2|TRBV7-9|TRBJ2-7
CASSPPGGVRSYEQYF
TGTGCCAGCAGCCCCCCCGGGGGGGTACGAAGCTACGAGCAGTACTTC
>NA|NA|TRBV4-2|TRBJ2-2
CASTGGPLNTGELFF
TGTGCCAGCACGGGGGGCCCACTAAACACCGGGGAGCTGTTTTTT